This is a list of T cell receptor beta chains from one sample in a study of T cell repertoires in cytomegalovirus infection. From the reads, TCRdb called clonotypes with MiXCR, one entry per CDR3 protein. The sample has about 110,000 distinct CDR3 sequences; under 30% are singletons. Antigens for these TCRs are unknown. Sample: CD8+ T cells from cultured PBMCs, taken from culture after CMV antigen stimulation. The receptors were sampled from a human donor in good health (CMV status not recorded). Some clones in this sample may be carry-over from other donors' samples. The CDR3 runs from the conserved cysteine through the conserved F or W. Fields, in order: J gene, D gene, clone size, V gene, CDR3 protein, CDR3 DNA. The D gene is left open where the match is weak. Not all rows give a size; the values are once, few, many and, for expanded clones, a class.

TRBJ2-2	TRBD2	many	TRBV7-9	CASSPLGLAGGTGELFF	TGTGCCAGCAGCCCCCTGGGACTAGCGGGGGGCACCGGGGAGCTGTTTTTT
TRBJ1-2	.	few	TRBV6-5	CASSYPGGYGYTF	TGTGCCAGCAGCTACCCGGGGGGCTATGGCTACACCTTC
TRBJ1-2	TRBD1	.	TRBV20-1	CSIRTGGLYGYTF	TGCAGTATCAGGACAGGGGGCCTTTATGGCTACACCTTC
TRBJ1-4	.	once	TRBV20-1	CSASQGDHEKLFF	TGCAGTGCTAGCCAGGGAGACCATGAAAAACTGTTTTTT
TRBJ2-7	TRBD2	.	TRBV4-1	CASSWTSGGPYEQYF	TGCGCCAGCAGCTGGACTAGCGGGGGTCCCTACGAGCAGTACTTC
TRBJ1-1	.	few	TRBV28	CASSMLPGRRDTEAFF	TGTGCCAGCAGTATGCTACCGGGACGCCGTGACACTGAAGCTTTCTTT
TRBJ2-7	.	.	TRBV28	CASSLAGVPHEQYF	TGTGCCAGCAGTTTAGCAGGGGTACCCCACGAGCAGTACTTC
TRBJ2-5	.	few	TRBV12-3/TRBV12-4	CASSLRTVKETQYF	TGTGCCAGCAGTTTACGGACGGTAAAAGAGACCCAGTACTTC
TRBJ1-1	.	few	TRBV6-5	CASSYGAMNTEAFF	TGTGCCAGCAGTTACGGGGCCATGAACACTGAAGCTTTCTTT
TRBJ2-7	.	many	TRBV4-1	CASSLDQGHAYEQYF	TGCGCCAGCAGCCTAGATCAGGGTCATGCTTACGAGCAGTACTTC
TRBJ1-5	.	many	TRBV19	CASSTAFDSSNQPQHF	TGTGCCAGTAGTACTGCTTTCGACAGTAGCAATCAGCCCCAGCATTTT
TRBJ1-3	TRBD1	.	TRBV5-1	CASSLVGGENTIYF	TGCGCCAGCAGCTTGGTAGGGGGCGAAAACACCATATATTTT
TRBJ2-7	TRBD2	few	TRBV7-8	CASSPPGGTYEQYF	TGTGCCAGCAGCCCCCCCGGGGGGACCTACGAGCAGTACTTC
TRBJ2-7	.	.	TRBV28	CASSVEKQGISTYEQYF	TGTGCCAGCAGCGTCGAAAAACAGGGAATCTCCACCTACGAGCAGTACTTC
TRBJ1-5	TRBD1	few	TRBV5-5	CASSPGQGDQPQHF	TGTGCCAGCAGCCCAGGACAGGGTGACCAGCCCCAGCATTTT
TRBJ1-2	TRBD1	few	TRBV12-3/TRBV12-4	CASSFLSGGQVDGYTF	TGTGCCAGCAGTTTCCTCTCAGGGGGCCAAGTGGATGGCTACACCTTC
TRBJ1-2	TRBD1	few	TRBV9	CASSAQGADGYTF	TGTGCCAGCAGCGCTCAGGGGGCGGATGGCTACACCTTC
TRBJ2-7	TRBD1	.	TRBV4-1	CASTFGTGAIYEQYF	TGCGCCAGCACCTTCGGGACAGGGGCAATCTACGAGCAGTACTTC
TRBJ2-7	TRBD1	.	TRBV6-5	CASRDRDSSYEQYF	TGTGCCAGCAGAGACCGGGACAGCTCCTACGAGCAGTACTTC
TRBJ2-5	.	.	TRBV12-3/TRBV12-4	CASSFSGVAETQYF	TGTGCCAGCAGTTTTTCGGGGGTGGCGGAGACCCAGTACTTC
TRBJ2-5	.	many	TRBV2	CASSEVSGTSGETQYF	TGTGCCAGCAGTGAAGTCTCTGGGACCTCGGGGGAGACCCAGTACTTC
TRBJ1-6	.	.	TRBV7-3	CASSLRPDYNSPLHF	TGTGCCAGCAGCCTACGACCGGACTATAATTCACCCCTCCACTTT
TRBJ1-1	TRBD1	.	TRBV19	CATTTGGYTEAFF	TGTGCCACGACCACAGGGGGGTACACTGAAGCTTTCTTT
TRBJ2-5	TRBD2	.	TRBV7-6	CASSLRTSGGTETQYF	TGTGCCAGCAGCCTTAGGACTAGCGGGGGTACGGAGACCCAGTACTTC
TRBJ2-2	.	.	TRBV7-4	CASSSRDSHTGELFF	TGTGCCAGCAGCTCCCGGGACTCACACACCGGGGAGCTGTTTTTT
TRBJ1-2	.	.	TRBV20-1	CSANRDRNYGYTF	TGCAGTGCTAACCGAGACAGGAACTATGGCTACACCTTC
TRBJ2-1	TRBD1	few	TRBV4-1	CASSPQTGSGREQFF	TGCGCCAGCAGCCCCCAGACAGGGTCTGGTCGCGAGCAGTTCTTC
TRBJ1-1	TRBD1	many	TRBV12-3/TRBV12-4	CASSEQGMNTEAFF	TGTGCCAGCAGCGAACAGGGGATGAACACTGAAGCTTTCTTT
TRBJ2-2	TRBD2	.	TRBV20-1	CSAKSGGGPNTGELVF	TGCAGTGCTAAAAGCGGGGGGGGCCCGAACACCGGGGAGCTGGTTTTT
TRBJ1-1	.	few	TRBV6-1	CASSEIGSTEAFF	TGTGCCAGCAGTGAAATAGGGAGCACTGAAGCTTTCTTT
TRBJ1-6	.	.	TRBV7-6	CASSGGSSPLHF	TGTGCCAGCAGCGGGGGGTCTTCACCCCTCCACTTT
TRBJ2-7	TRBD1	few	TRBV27	CASSSGQGESYEQYF	TGTGCCAGCAGTTCGGGACAGGGGGAGTCCTACGAGCAGTACTTC
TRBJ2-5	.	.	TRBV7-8	CASSPPLETQYF	TGTGCCAGCAGCCCCCCCTTAGAGACCCAGTACTTC
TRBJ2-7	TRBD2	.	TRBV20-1	CSALVPTSPFYEQYF	TGCAGTGCTTTAGTCCCGACTAGCCCCTTCTACGAGCAGTACTTC
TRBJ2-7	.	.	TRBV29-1	CSVEDKTLSYEQYF	TGCAGCGTTGAAGATAAGACCCTCTCCTACGAGCAGTACTTC
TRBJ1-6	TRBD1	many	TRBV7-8	CASSLVGGTVWSPLHF	TGTGCCAGCAGCTTAGTCGGGGGGACAGTTTGGTCACCCCTCCACTTT
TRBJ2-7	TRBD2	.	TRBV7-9	CASSPGPTSGVPYEQYF	TGTGCCAGCAGCCCTGGTCCCACTAGCGGGGTTCCCTACGAGCAGTACTTC
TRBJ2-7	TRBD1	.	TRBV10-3	CAISGGDREGEQYF	TGTGCCATCAGTGGGGGGGACAGGGAGGGCGAGCAGTACTTC
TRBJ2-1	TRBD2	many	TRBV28	CASSLAGGRTDEQFF	TGTGCCAGCAGTTTAGCGGGGGGACGTACGGATGAGCAGTTCTTC
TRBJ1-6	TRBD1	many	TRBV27	CASSLSQGDLMDSPLHF	TGTGCCAGCAGTTTAAGTCAGGGGGACTTAATGGATTCACCCCTCCACTTT
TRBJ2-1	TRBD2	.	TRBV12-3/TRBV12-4	CASSLTISGAYNEQFF	TGTGCCAGCAGTTTAACCATAAGCGGGGCCTACAATGAGCAGTTCTTC
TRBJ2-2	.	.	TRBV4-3	CASSQDGGAPGELFF	TGCGCCAGCAGCCAAGATGGGGGGGCCCCGGGGGAGCTGTTTTTT
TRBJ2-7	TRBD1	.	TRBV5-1	CASSWGQGGVYEQYF	TGCGCCAGCAGTTGGGGACAGGGAGGGGTATACGAGCAGTACTTC
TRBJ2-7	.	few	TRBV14	CASSRGGTVLGEQYF	TGTGCCAGCAGCCGAGGGGGGACAGTTCTGGGGGAGCAGTACTTC
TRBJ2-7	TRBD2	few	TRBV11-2	CASSLDSGGPYEQYF	TGTGCCAGCAGCTTAGATAGCGGGGGGCCTTACGAGCAGTACTTC
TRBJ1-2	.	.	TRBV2	CASSEFVSGRVYGYTF	TGTGCCAGCAGTGAATTTGTATCCGGCAGGGTCTATGGCTACACCTTC
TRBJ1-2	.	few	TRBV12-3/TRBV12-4	CASSLGDPYGYTF	TGTGCCAGCAGTTTAGGGGATCCCTATGGCTACACCTTC
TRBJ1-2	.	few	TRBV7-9	CASSPDSWGAPGYTF	TGTGCCAGCAGCCCAGACTCCTGGGGGGCGCCCGGCTACACCTTC
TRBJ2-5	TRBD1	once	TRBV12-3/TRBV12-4	CASSSVGTGGFWETQYF	TGTGCCAGCAGTTCGGTCGGGACAGGGGGCTTTTGGGAGACCCAGTACTTC
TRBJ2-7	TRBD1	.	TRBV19	CASSIRGQGNEQYF	TGTGCCAGTAGTATCCGCGGACAGGGGAACGAGCAGTACTTC
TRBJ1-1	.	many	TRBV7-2	CASGHEGEGEAFF	TGTGCCAGCGGGCACGAGGGGGAGGGTGAAGCTTTCTTT
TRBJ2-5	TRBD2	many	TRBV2	CATTLAGGPQETQYF	TGTGCCACCACACTAGCGGGGGGCCCCCAAGAGACCCAGTACTTC
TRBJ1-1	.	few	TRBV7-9	CASSWRGTEAFF	TGTGCCAGCAGCTGGAGAGGGACTGAAGCTTTCTTT